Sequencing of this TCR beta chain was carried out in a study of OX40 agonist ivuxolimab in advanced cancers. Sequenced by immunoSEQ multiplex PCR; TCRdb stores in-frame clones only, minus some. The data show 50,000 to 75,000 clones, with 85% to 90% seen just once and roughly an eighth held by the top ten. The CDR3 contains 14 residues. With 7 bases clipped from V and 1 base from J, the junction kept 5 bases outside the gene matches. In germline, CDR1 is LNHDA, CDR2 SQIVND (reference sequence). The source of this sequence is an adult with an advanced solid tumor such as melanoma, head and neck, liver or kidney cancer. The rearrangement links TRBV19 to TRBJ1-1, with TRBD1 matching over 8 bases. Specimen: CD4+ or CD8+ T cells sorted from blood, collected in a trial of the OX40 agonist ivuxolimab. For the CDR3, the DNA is TGTGCCAGTACTTGGACAGGGCAGAACACTGAAGCTTTCTTT. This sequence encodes CASTWTGQNTEAFF.